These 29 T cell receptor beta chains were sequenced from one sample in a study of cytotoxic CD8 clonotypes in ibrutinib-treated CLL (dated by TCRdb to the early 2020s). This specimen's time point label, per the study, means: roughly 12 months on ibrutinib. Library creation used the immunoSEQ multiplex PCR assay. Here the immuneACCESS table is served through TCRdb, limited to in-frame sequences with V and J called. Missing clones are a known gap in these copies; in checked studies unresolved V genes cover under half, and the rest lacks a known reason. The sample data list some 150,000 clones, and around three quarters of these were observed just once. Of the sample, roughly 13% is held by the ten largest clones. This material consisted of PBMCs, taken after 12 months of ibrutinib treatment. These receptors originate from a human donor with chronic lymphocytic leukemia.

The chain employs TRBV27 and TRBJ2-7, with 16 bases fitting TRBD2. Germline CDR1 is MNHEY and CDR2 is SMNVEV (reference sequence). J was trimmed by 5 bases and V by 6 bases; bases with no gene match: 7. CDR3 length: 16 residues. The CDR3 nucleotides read TGTGCCAGCAGACTCGGGACTAGCGGGAGGGTACACGAGCAGTACTTC. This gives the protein CASRLGTSGRVHEQYF.

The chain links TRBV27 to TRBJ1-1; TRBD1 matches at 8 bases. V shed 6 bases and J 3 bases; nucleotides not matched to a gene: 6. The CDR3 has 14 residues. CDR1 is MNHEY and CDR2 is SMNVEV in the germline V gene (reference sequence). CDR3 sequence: CASSRIQGDTEAFF. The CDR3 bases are TGTGCCAGCAGCCGAATACAGGGGGACACTGAAGCTTTCTTT.

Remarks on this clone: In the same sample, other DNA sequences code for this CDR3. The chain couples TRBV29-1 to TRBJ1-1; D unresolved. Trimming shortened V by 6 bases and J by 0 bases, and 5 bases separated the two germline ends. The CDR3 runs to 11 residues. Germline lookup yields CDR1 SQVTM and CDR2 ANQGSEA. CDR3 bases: TGCAGCGTAGCCCTGAACACTGAAGCTTTCTTT. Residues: CSVALNTEAFF.

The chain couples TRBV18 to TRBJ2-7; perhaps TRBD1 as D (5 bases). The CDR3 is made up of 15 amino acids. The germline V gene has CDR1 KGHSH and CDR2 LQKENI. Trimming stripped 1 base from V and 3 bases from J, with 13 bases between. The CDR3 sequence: CASSPRQGLDYEQYF. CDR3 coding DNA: TGTGCCAGCTCACCACGCCAGGGTTTAGACTACGAGCAGTACTTC.

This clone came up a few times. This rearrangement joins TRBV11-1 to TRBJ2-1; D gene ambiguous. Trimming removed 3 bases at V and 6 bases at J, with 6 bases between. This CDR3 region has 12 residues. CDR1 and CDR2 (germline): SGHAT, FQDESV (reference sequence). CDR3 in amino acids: CASSLYGNEQFF. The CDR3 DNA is TGTGCCAGCAGCTTGTATGGCAATGAGCAGTTCTTC.

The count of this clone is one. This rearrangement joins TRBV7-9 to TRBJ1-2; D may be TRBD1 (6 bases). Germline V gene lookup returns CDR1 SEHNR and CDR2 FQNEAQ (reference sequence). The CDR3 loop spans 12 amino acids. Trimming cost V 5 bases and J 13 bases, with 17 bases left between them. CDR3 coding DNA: TGTGCCAGCAGCCTGGGGGCGGACCGGGGCACCTTC. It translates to CASSLGADRGTF. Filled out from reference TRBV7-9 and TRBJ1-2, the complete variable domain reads DTGVSQNPRHKITKRGQNVTFRCDPISEHNRLYWYRQTLGQGPEFLTYFQNEAQLEKSRLLSDRFSAERPKGSFSTLEIQRTEQGDSAMYLCASSLGADRGTFGSGTRLTVV.

In DNA, the CDR3 is TGTGCCAGCAGTGGCCGTACGCAGTATTTT. It is translated as CASSGRTQYF. The chain has TRBV2 and TRBJ2-3, with no clear D. The V end was cut by 4 bases, the J end by 8 bases, with 4 bases between. The germline V gene encodes CDR1 SNHLY and CDR2 FYNNEI. CDR3 length equals 10 residues. The full variable domain, its missing parts supplied by reference TRBV2 and TRBJ2-3, is EPEVTQTPSHQVTQMGQEVILRCVPISNHLYFYWYRQILGQKVEFLVSFYNNEISEKSEIFDDQFSVERPDGSNFTLKIRSTKLEDSAMYFCASSGRTQYFGPGTRLTVL.

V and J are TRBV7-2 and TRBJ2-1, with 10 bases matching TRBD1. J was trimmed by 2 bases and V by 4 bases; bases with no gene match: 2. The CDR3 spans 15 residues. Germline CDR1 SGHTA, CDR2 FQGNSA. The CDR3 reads CASSSGQGTYNEQFF. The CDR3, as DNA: TGTGCCAGCAGCTCGGGACAGGGGACCTACAATGAGCAGTTCTTC. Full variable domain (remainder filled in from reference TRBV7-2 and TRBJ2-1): GAGVSQSPSNKVTEKGKDVELRCDPISGHTALYWYRQSLGQGLEFLIYFQGNSAPDKSGLPSDRFSAERTGGSVSTLTIQRTQQEDSAVYLCASSSGQGTYNEQFFGPGTRLTVL.

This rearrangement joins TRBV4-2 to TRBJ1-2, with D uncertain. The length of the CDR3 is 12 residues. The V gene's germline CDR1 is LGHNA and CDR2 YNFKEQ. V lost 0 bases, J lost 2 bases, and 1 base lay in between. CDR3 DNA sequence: TGTGCCAGCAGCCAAGAGAACTATGGCTACACCTTC. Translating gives CASSQENYGYTF.

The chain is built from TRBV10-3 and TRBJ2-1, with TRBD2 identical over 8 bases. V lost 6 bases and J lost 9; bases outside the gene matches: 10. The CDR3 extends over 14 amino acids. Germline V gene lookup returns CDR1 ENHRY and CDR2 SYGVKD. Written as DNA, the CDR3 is TGTGCCATCAGGGCGGGGGGCGAAGGTCTTGAGCAGTTCTTC. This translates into CAIRAGGEGLEQFF.

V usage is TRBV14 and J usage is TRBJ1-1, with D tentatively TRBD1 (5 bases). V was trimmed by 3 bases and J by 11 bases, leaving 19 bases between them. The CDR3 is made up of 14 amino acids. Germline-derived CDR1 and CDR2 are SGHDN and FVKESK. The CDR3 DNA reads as TGTGCCAGCAGCCAGTTAGAACCGGGCAGGGTTGCTTTCTTT. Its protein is CASSQLEPGRVAFF.

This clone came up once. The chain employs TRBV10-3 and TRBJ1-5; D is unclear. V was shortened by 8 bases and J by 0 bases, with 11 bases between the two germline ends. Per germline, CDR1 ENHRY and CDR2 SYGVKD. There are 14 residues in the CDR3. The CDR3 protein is CAIAGGNSNQPQHF. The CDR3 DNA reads TGTGCCATCGCGGGAGGAAATAGCAATCAGCCCCAGCATTTT.

The CDR3 protein is CASSPNRAQETQYF. For the CDR3, the DNA is TGTGCCAGCAGCCCAAACAGGGCCCAAGAGACCCAGTACTTC. This chain joins TRBV5-6 and TRBJ2-5, with a tentative D call TRBD1 (6 bases). V was shortened by 4 bases and J by 1 base, with 11 bases between the two germline ends. This CDR3 is built from 14 residues. CDR1 SGHDT and CDR2 YYEEEE come from the germline V gene.

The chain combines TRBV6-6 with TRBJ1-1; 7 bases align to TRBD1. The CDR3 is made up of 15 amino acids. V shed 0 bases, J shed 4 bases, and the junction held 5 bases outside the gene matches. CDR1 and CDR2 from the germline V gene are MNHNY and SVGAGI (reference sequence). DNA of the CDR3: TGTGCCAGCAGTTACTCAGGGGGCTTCGGCACTGAAGCTTTCTTT. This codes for CASSYSGGFGTEAFF.

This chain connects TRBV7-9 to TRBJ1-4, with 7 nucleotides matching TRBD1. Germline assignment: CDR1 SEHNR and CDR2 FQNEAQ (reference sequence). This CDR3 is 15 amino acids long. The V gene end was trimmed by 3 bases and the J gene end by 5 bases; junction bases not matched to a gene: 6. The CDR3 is CASSFWRTGNEKLFF. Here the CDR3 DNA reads TGTGCCAGCAGCTTTTGGAGGACAGGAAATGAAAAACTGTTTTTT.

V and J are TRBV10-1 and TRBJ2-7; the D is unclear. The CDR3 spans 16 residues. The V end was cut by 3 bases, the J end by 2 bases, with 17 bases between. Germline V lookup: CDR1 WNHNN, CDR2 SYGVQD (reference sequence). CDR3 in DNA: TGCGCCAGCAGTGACAGTGAGGCGGTTAAAACCTACGAGCAGTACTTC. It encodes CASSDSEAVKTYEQYF.

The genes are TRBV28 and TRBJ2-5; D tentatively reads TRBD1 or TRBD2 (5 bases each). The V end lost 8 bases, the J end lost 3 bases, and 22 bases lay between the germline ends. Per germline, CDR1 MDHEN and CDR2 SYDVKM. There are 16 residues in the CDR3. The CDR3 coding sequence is TGTGCCAGCTCCCGAGTGGGGGAGTCCCGTGAAGAGACCCAGTACTTC. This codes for CASSRVGESREETQYF.

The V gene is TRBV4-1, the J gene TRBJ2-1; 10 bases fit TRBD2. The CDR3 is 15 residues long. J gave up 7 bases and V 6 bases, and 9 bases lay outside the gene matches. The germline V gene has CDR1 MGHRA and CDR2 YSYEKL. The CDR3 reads CASSIGLAGENEQFF. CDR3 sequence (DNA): TGCGCCAGCAGTATAGGTCTAGCGGGAGAGAATGAGCAGTTCTTC.

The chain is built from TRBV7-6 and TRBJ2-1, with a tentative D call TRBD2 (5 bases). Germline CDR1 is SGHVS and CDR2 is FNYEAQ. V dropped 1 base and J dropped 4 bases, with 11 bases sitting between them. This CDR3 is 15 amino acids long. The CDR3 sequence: CASSLGLASYNEQFF. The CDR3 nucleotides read TGTGCCAGCAGCTTAGGGCTAGCAAGTTACAATGAGCAGTTCTTC. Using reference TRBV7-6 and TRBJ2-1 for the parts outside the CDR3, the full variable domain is GAGVSQSPRYKVTKRGQDVALRCDPISGHVSLYWYRQALGQGPEFLTYFNYEAQQDKSGLPNDRFSAERPEGSISTLTIQRTEQRDSAMYRCASSLGLASYNEQFFGPGTRLTVL.

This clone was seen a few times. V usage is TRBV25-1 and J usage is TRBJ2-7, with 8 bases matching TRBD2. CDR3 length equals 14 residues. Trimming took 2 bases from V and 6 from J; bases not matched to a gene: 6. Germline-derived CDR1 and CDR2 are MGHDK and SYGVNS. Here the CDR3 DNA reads TGTGCCAGCAGTGAAAGAGCGGGAGCTAGCGAGCAGTACTTC. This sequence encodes CASSERAGASEQYF.

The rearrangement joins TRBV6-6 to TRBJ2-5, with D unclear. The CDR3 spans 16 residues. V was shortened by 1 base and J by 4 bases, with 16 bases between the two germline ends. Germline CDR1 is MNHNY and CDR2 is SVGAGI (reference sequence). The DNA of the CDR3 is TGTGCCAGCAGTTACTACGTCGCGGTGAGTGGAGAGACCCAGTACTTC. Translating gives CASSYYVAVSGETQYF.

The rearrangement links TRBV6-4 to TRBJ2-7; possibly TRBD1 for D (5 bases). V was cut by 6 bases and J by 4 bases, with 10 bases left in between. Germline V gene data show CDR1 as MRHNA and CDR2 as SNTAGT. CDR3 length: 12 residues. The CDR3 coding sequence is TGTGCCAGCAGGCAAGGGGAATACGAGCAGTACTTC. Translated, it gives CASRQGEYEQYF.

The CDR3 coding sequence is TGTGCCAGCAGTTACGGGGCAGCAGACACCGGGGAGCTGTTTTTT. Its translation is CASSYGAADTGELFF. The chain links TRBV6-6 to TRBJ2-2; tentative D call: TRBD1 (5 bases). Germline V lookup: CDR1 MNHNY, CDR2 SVGAGI (reference sequence). V was clipped by 2 bases and J by 3 bases, with 10 bases between them. The length of the CDR3 is 15 residues.

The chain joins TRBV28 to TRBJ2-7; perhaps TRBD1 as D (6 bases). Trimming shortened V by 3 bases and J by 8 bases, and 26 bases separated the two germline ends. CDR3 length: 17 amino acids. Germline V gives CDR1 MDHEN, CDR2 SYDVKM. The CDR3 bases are TGTGCCAGCAGTTTTGTCCCCCTCGGACAGTCAAATAGGCAGCAGTACTTC. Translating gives CASSFVPLGQSNRQQYF.

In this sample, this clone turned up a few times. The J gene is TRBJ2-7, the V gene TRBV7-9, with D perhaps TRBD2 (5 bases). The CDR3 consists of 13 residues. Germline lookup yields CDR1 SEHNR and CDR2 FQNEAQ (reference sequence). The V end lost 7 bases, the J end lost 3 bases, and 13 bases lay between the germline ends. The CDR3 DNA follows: TGTGCCAGCAACGAGGGAGTGGTCTACGAGCAGTACTTC. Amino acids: CASNEGVVYEQYF.

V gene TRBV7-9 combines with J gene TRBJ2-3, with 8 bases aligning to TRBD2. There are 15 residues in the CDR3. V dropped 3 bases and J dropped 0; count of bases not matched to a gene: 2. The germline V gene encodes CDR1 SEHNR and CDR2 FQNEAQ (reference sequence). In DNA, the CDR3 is TGTGCCAGCAGCTTTAGCGGGACTAGCACAGATACGCAGTATTTT. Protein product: CASSFSGTSTDTQYF.

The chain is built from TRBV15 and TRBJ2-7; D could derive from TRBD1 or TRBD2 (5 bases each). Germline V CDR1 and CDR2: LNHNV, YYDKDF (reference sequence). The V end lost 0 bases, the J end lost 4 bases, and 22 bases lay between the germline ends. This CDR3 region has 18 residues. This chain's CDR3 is CATSRDRILGLARYEQYF. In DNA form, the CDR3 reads TGTGCCACCAGCAGAGATAGGATTTTGGGGCTAGCTCGTTACGAGCAGTACTTC.

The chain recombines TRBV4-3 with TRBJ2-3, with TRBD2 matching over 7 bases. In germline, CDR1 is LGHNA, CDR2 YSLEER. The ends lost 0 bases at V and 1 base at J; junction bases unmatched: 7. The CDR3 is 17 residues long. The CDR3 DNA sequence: TGCGCCAGCAGCCAAGATCCCCCGGGGGGAGGCACAGATACGCAGTATTTT. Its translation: CASSQDPPGGGTDTQYF.

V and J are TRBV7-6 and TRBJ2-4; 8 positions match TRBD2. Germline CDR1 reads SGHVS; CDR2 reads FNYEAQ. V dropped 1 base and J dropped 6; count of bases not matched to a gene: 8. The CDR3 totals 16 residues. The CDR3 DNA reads TGTGCCAGCAGCTTAGAGTCTAGCGGGTCTAGAAACATTCAGTACTTC. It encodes CASSLESSGSRNIQYF.